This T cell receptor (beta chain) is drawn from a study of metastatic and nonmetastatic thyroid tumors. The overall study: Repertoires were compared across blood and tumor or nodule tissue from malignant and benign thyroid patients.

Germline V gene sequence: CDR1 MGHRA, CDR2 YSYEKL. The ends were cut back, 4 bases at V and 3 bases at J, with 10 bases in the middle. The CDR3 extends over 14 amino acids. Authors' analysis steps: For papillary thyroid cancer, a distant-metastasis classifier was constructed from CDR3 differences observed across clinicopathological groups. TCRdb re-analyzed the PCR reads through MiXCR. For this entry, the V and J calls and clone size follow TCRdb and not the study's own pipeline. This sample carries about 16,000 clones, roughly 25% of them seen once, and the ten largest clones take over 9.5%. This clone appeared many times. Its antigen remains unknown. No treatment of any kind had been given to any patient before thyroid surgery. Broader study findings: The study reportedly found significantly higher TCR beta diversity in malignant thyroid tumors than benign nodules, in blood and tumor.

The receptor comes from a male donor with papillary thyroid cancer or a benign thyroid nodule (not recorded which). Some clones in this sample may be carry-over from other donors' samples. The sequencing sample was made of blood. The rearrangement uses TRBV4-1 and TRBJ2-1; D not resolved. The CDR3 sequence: CASSLSSNYNEQFF. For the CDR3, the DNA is TGCGCCAGCAGCCTCTCATCTAACTACAATGAGCAGTTCTTC.